This TCR beta chain was retrieved from a study of shared clonotypes between healthy human individuals. Study-wide points: Across subsets, estimated richness was generally greater for naive than for memory populations. Shared across a few donors were about 4.6% of the naive CD4 clonotypes. Among donors, clonotype sharing was expected to be affected by sequencing depth.

Using immunoSEQ multiplex PCR, the repertoire was profiled, and TCRdb retains in-frame clones only, with some absent. The sample shows 2 million to 2.5 million clones, about nine tenths of them seen only once. Of note for this clone: The antigen is unknown.

CDR1 is LNHDA and CDR2 is SQIVND in the germline V gene (reference sequence). The CDR3 runs 19 residues. The J segment lost 5 bases and the V segment lost 8 bases, leaving 24 bases of the junction unmatched. Material: naive CD4+ T cells from PBMCs. Documented subset: CD45RA+ positively selected. V usage is TRBV19 and J usage is TRBJ2-1; 7 nucleotides agree with TRBD2. This receptor was taken from a man aged 18 to 35 in good health. Some clones in this sample may be carry-over from other donors' samples. CDR3 sequence reads: CASSSAGRTFTLLNNEQFF. Here the CDR3 DNA reads TGTGCCAGTTCTTCGGCCGGGAGGACATTTACCCTACTCAACAATGAGCAGTTCTTC.